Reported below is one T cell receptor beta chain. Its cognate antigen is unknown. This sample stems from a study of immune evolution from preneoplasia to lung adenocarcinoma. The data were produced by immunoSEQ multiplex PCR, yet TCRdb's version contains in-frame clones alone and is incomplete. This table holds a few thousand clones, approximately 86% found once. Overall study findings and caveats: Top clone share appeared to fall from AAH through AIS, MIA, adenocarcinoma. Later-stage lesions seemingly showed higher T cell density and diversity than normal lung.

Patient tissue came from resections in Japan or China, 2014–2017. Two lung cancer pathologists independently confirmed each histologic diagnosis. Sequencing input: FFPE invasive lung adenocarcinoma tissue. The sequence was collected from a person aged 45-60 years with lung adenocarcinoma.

The CDR3 DNA is TGTGCCAGCAGTTGGGGACTACCGCAAACTGGGGCCAACGTCCTGACTTTC. It encodes CASSWGLPQTGANVLTF. V usage is TRBV28 and J usage is TRBJ2-6; TRBD2 matches at 7 bases. Germline V gene sequence: CDR1 MDHEN, CDR2 SYDVKM. V lost 4 bases to trimming and J lost 2 bases; unmatched junction nucleotides: 8. The CDR3 totals 17 residues.